What follows describes a single TCR beta chain. These data are taken from a study of T cell changes during pregnancy in multiple sclerosis. J was trimmed by 5 bases and V by 5 bases; bases with no gene match: 9. The V gene's germline CDR1 is MNHEY and CDR2 SMNVEV (reference sequence). This CDR3 is 17 amino acids long. Data came from immunoSEQ multiplex PCR; TCRdb stores just in-frame clones and leaves some out. The sample includes about 40,000 clones, about 92% of them seen just once. The TCR was taken from a female donor with multiple sclerosis, enrolled in a pregnancy study. The rearrangement uses TRBV27 and TRBJ2-5; 15 bases are a match to TRBD2. The sequencing here drew on CD8+ T cells from peripheral blood mononuclear cells, taken in the first trimester of pregnancy. The CDR3, as DNA: TGTGCCAGCAGTCCCGGACTAGCGGGGGGGCCGGGTGAGACCCAGTACTTC. Its protein is CASSPGLAGGPGETQYF.